These 11 T cell receptor beta chains originate from one sample sequenced in a study of blood T cell repertoires in COVID-19. Sequenced by immunoSEQ multiplex PCR; TCRdb stores in-frame clones only, minus some. Here the sample spans a few hundred thousand clones, more than 65% being singletons. The sequenced sample consisted of PBMCs or T cells enriched from blood (not recorded which). All receptors derive from a man aged 45 to 65 who had recovered from COVID-19.

The chain uses TRBV5-1 and TRBJ2-4; TRBD1 matches 7 bases. CDR3 length: 15 amino acids. The trim removed 4 bases at V and 4 bases at J, leaving 8 bases unmatched. Germline V CDR1 and CDR2: SGHRS, YFSETQ. DNA for the CDR3: TGCGCCAGCAGCAACGGGACAGTTCTAAAAAACATTCAGTACTTC. It encodes CASSNGTVLKNIQYF.

The chain carries TRBV18 and TRBJ2-7; possibly TRBD2 for D (6 bases). V lost 6 bases, J lost 0 bases, and 15 bases lay in between. Per the germline V gene, CDR1 is KGHSH and CDR2 is LQKENI. This CDR3 has 15 amino acids. This CDR3 reads CASSPLAGSSYEQYF. The CDR3 region has the DNA TGTGCCAGCTCTCCTCTTGCGGGAAGCTCCTACGAGCAGTACTTC.

The chain uses TRBV7-9 and TRBJ1-1; TRBD1 might be the D (5 bases). CDR1 is SEHNR and CDR2 is FQNEAQ in the germline V gene (reference sequence). CDR3 length: 13 amino acids. Trimming stripped 3 bases from V and 4 bases from J, with 9 bases between. The CDR3 DNA is TGTGCCAGCAGCTTGGGGGAGGTCACTGAAGCTTTCTTT. It is translated as CASSLGEVTEAFF.

V is TRBV19 and J is TRBJ2-2; weak D call: TRBD1 (7 bases). The CDR3 spans 17 residues. Germline CDR1 and CDR2: LNHDA and SQIVND (reference sequence). V was shortened by 3 bases and J by 9 bases, with 23 bases between the two germline ends. The CDR3 is CASSIGKTGRFIRELFF. The CDR3 DNA follows: TGTGCCAGTAGTATCGGAAAGACAGGGAGGTTTATCAGGGAGCTGTTTTTT.

This sequence joins TRBV9 and TRBJ2-7, with 8 bases that match TRBD2. Trimming at V came to 0 bases and at J to 6 bases, leaving 8 bases not matched to a gene. The CDR3 is 15 amino acids. The germline gives CDR1 SGDLS, CDR2 YYNGEE. This CDR3 reads CASSVATSGSSEQYF. The CDR3 DNA reads TGTGCCAGCAGCGTAGCTACGAGCGGGAGTAGCGAGCAGTACTTC.

V and J are TRBV9 and TRBJ1-6, with TRBD1 matching 9 bases. The CDR3 has 15 residues. The J segment lost 9 bases and the V segment lost 3 bases, leaving 7 bases of the junction unmatched. Germline V CDR1 and CDR2: SGDLS, YYNGEE. CDR3 nucleotides: TGTGCCAGCAGCGGTGCCGGGACAGGGAGTTCACCCCTCCACTTT. Translating gives CASSGAGTGSSPLHF.

The V call is TRBV5-4, the J call TRBJ2-7, with D perhaps TRBD2 (6 bases). The CDR3 is 14 amino acids. Trimming cost V 3 bases and J 2 bases, with 12 bases left between them. Germline assignment: CDR1 SGHNT and CDR2 YYREEE (reference sequence). CDR3 DNA: TGTGCCAGCAGCTGGGAGGCAGGTACCTACGAGCAGTACTTC. Its protein product is CASSWEAGTYEQYF.

This chain uses TRBV7-2 with TRBJ2-1; TRBD2 matches 8 bases. Trimming took 5 bases from V and 9 from J; bases not matched to a gene: 18. CDR1 and CDR2 from the germline V gene are SGHTA and FQGNSA. The CDR3 spans 17 residues. The CDR3 bases are TGTGCCAGCAGCCCCAACCCCCGGACTAGCAGAGGAGGTGAGCAGTTCTTC. Amino acid sequence: CASSPNPRTSRGGEQFF.

Turning to this clone: The junction departs from the called germline gene at one end, perhaps through a read error. V is TRBV10-3 and J is TRBJ2-3; TRBD2 matches at 14 bases. This CDR3 is 18 amino acids long. The germline V gene encodes CDR1 ENHRY and CDR2 SYGVKD. The CDR3 coding sequence is TGCGCCATCAGTGAGGGACTAGCGGGGGACCTTAGCACAGATACGCAGTATTTT. Protein: CAISEGLAGDLSTDTQYF.

This clone showed up just once. This chain connects TRBV28 to TRBJ2-5, with 12 bases identical to TRBD2. Germline trimming cut 6 bases from V and 0 bases from J; bases unmatched to any gene: 2. This CDR3 spans 15 amino acids. Germline lookup yields CDR1 MDHEN and CDR2 SYDVKM. CDR3 protein: CASSRTSGDQETQYF. The CDR3, as DNA: TGTGCCAGCAGCCGGACTAGCGGGGACCAAGAGACCCAGTACTTC.

This chain links TRBV4-1 with TRBJ2-1; no reliable D call. Germline loops: CDR1 MGHRA, CDR2 YSYEKL. The CDR3 loop spans 15 amino acids. V lost 4 bases and J 0 bases, leaving 10 bases between the germline ends. DNA for the CDR3: TGCGCCAGCAGCCTACAGTACAGCTCCTACAATGAGCAGTTCTTC. It specifies CASSLQYSSYNEQFF.